This TCR beta chain came from a study of T cells after yellow fever vaccination. TCRdb analysed the 5' RACE reads with MiXCR anew, one entry per CDR3 protein. Of a few hundred thousand distinct CDR3 sequences in the sample, under 9% were seen once. Germline CDR1 is SGHRS and CDR2 is YFSETQ. V shed 0 bases and J shed 5 bases, with 11 bases lying between them. The CDR3 is 14 amino acids. The clonotype comes from a man between 18 and 35 years old who received the YFV17D yellow fever vaccine. This chain links TRBV5-1 with TRBJ1-2; D uncertain. The sequencing here drew on CD4+ T cells sorted from PBMCs, taken 5 days after the yellow fever booster vaccination. The CDR3 loop reads CASSLGLRDYGYTF. In nucleotides, the CDR3 is TGCGCCAGCAGCTTGGGGTTGAGGGATTATGGCTACACCTTC.